This T cell receptor beta chain came from a study of cytomegalovirus exposure and HLA in healthy donors. The CDR3 covers 14 residues. Germline V gene data show CDR1 as SEHNR and CDR2 as FQNEAQ (reference sequence). V was trimmed by 5 bases and J by 4 bases, leaving 14 bases between them. PCR was performed using 60 Vbeta and 13 Jbeta primers. TCRdb's copy holds only in-frame clones and misses some; the assay was immunoSEQ multiplex PCR. The repertoire holds 100,000 or so clones, with roughly 83% as singletons. Broader study findings: What a later analysis reportedly showed was that an Asian-associated ancestry cluster had fewer N-insertions than the approximately 700-donor mean.

With regard to this clone: Antigen specificity is unknown.

What was sequenced was PBMCs. The V gene is TRBV7-9, the J gene TRBJ2-5; D might be TRBD1 (5 bases). The TCR was taken from a female donor in good health and CMV-seropositive. The CDR3 sequence: CASSPWGVGETQYF. The CDR3 DNA sequence: TGTGCCAGCAGCCCCTGGGGCGTAGGAGAGACCCAGTACTTC.